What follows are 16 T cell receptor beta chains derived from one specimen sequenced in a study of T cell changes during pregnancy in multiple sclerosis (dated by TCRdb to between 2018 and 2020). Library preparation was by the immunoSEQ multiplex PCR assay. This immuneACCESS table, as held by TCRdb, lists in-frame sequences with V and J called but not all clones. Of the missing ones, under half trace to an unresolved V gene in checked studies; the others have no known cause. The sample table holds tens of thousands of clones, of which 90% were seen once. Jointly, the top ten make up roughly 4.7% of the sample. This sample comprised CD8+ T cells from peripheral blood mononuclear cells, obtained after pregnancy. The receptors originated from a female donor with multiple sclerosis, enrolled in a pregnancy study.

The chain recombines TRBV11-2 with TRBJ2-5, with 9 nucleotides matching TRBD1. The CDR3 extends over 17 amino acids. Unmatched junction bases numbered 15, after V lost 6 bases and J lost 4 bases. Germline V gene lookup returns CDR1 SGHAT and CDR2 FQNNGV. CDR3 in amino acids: CASRGTGGKLYPETQYF. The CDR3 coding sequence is TGTGCCAGCAGGGGAACAGGGGGCAAGTTGTATCCAGAGACCCAGTACTTC.

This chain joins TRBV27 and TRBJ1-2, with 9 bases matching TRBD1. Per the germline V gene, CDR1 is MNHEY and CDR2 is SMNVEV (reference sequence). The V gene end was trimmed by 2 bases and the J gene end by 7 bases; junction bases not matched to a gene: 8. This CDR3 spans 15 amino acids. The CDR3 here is CASSLTQTGGSGYTF. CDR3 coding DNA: TGTGCCAGCAGTTTAACTCAGACAGGGGGAAGTGGCTACACCTTC.

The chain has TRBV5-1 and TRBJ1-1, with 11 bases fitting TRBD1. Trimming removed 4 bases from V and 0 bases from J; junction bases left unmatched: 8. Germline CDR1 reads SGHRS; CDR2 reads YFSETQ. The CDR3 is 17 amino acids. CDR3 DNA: TGCGCCAGCAGCGCGTGGGGACAGGGGGACATGAACACTGAAGCTTTCTTT. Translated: CASSAWGQGDMNTEAFF.

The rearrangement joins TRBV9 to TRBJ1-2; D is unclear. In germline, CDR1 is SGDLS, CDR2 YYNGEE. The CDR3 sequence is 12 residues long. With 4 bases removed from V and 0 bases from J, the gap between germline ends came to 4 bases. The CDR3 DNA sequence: TGTGCCAGCAGCTCGTCTAACTATGGCTACACCTTC. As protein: CASSSSNYGYTF.

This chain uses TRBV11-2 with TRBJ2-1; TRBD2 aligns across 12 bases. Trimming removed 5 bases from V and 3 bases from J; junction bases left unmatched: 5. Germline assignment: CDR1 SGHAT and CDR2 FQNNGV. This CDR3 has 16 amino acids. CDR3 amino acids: CASSPGLAGYYNEQFF. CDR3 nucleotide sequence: TGTGCCAGCAGCCCCGGACTAGCGGGGTACTACAATGAGCAGTTCTTC.

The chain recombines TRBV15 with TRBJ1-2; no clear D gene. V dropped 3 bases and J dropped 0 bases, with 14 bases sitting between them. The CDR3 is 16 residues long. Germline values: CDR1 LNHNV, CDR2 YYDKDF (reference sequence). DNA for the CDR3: TGTGCCACCAGCAGGCTGGACGAGGGAGCTAACTATGGCTACACCTTC. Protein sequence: CATSRLDEGANYGYTF.

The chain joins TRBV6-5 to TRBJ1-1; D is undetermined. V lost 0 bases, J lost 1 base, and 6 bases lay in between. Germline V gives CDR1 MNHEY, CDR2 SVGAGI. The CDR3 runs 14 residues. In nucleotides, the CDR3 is TGTGCCAGCAGTTACTCTCGGGGGAACACTGAAGCTTTCTTT. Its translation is CASSYSRGNTEAFF.

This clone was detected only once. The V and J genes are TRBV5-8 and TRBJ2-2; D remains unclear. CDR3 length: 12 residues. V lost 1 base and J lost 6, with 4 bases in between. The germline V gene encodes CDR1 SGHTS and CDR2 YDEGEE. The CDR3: CASSLSAGELFF. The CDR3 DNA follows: TGTGCCAGCAGCTTGAGCGCCGGGGAGCTGTTTTTT. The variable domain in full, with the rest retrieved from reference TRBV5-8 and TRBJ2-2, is EAGVTQSPTHLIKTRGQQATLRCSPISGHTSVYWYQQALGLGLQFLLWYDEGEERNRGNFPPRFSGRQFPNYSSELNVNALELEDSALYLCASSLSAGELFFGEGSRLTVL.

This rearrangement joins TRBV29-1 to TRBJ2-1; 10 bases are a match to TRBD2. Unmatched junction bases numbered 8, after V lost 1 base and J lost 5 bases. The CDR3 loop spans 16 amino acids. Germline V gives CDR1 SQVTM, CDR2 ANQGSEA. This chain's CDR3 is CSVEVLAGKLDNEQFF. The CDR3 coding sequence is TGCAGCGTTGAAGTACTAGCGGGGAAATTAGACAATGAGCAGTTCTTC.

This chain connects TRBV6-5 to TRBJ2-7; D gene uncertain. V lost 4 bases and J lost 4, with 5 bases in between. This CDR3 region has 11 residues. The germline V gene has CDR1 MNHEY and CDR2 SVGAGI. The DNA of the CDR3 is TGTGCCAGCAGTTTCGGTTACGAGCAGTACTTC. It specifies CASSFGYEQYF.

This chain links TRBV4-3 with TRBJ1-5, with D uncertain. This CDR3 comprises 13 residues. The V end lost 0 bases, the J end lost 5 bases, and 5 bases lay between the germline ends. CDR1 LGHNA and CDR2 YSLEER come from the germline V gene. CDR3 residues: CASSQDSDQPQHF. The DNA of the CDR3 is TGCGCCAGCAGCCAAGACAGCGATCAGCCCCAGCATTTT.

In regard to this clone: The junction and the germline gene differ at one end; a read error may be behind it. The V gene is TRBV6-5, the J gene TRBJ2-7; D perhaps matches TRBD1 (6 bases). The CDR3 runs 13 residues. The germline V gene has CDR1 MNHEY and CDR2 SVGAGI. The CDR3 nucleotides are TGTGCCAGCAGTTACAAGGGGACAAGGGGGTTTCTCTTC. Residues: CASSYKGTRGFLF.

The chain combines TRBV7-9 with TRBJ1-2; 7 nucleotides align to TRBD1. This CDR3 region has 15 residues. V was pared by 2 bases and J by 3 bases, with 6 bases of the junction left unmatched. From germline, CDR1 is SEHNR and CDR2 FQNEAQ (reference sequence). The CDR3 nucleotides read TGTGCCAGCAGCTTAACCGGGACAGTTCACTATGGCTACACCTTC. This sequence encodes CASSLTGTVHYGYTF.

CDR3 in amino acids: CASSVASGGLQETQYF. DNA for the CDR3: TGTGCCAGCAGCGTAGCTAGCGGGGGGCTTCAAGAGACCCAGTACTTC. The chain carries TRBV9 and TRBJ2-5; 11 bases are shared with TRBD2. Germline CDR1 and CDR2: SGDLS and YYNGEE. This CDR3 is built from 16 residues. The J segment lost 2 bases and the V segment lost 0 bases, leaving 3 bases of the junction unmatched.

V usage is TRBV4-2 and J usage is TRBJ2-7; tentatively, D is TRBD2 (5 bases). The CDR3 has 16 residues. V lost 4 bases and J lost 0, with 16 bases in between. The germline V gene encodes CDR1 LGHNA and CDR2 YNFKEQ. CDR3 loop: CASSPAGEGSSYEQYF. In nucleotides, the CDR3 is TGTGCCAGCAGCCCCGCCGGAGAGGGAAGCTCCTACGAGCAGTACTTC.

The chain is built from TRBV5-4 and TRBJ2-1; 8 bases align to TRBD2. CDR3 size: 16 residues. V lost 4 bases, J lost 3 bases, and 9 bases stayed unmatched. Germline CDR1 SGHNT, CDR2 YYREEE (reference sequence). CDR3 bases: TGTGCCAGCAGCCCGATTAGCGGGGAAGACTACAATGAGCAGTTCTTC. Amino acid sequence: CASSPISGEDYNEQFF.